The present TCR beta chain was sequenced within a study of response to subunit inactivated influenza vaccine. The study's findings and limits: The authors offered the suggestion that each seasonal influenza vaccination recruits few new T cells.

To note about this clonotype: Its antigen is currently unknown.

Using its own MiXCR run on the RT-PCR reads, TCRdb lists one record per CDR3 protein. Among about 700,000 distinct CDR3 sequences listed, approximately 13% were seen once. This CDR3 spans 14 amino acids. V dropped 2 bases and J dropped 5; count of bases not matched to a gene: 5. Germline values: CDR1 MDHEN, CDR2 SYDVKM. The sequence was obtained from a man aged 50-59 years who received an inactivated influenza vaccine. The chain carries TRBV28 and TRBJ1-1, with 7 bases aligning to TRBD1. This specimen was PBMCs from blood, taken 14 days before vaccination. As DNA, the CDR3 is TGTGCCAGCAGTTTAGTACAGGGGATTACTGAAGCTTTCTTT. Its translation is CASSLVQGITEAFF.